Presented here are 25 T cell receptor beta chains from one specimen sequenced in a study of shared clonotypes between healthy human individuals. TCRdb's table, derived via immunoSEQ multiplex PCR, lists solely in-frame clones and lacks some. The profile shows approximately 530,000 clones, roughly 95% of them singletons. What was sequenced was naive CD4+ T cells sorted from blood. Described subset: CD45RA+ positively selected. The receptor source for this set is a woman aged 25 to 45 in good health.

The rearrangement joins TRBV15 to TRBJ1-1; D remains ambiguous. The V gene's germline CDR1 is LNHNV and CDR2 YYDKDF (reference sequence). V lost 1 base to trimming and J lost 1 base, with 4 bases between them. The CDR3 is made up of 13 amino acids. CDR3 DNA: TGTGCCACCAGCAGAGTGCCGAACACTGAAGCTTTCTTT. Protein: CATSRVPNTEAFF. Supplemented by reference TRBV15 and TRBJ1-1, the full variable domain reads DAMVIQNPRYQVTQFGKPVTLSCSQTLNHNVMYWYQQKSSQAPKLLFHYYDKDFNNEADTPDNFQSRRPNTSFCFLDIRSPGLGDTAMYLCATSRVPNTEAFFGQGTRLTVV.

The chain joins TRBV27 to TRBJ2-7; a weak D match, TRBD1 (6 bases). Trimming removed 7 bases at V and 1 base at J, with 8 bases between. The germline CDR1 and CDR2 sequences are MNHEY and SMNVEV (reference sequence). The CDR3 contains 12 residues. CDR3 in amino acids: CASKGESYEQYF. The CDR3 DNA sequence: TGTGCCAGCAAGGGGGAGTCCTACGAGCAGTACTTC.

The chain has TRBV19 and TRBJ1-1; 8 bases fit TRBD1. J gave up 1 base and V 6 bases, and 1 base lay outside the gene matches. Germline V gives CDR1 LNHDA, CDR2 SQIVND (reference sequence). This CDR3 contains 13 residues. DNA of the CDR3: TGTGCCAGTAGCGGACAGGGGAACACTGAAGCTTTCTTT. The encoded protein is CASSGQGNTEAFF.

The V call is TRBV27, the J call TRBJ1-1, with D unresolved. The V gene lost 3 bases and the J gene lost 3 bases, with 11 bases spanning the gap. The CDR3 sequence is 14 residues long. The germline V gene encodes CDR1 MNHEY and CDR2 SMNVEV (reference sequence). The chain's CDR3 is CASSLIDGYTEAFF. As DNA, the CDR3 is TGTGCCAGCAGTTTGATCGATGGGTACACTGAAGCTTTCTTT.

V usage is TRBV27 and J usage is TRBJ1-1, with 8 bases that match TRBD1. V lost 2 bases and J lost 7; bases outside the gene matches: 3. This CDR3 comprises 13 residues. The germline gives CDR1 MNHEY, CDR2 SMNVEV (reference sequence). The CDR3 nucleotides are TGTGCCAGCAGTTTACAGGGGGCCGATGAAGCTTTCTTT. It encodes CASSLQGADEAFF.

CDR3 coding DNA: TGTGCCAGTAGTATAGGTCTCCGCTCCTACAATGAGCAGTTCTTC. Amino acid sequence: CASSIGLRSYNEQFF. The chain has TRBV19 and TRBJ2-1, with D unclear. CDR3 size: 15 residues. Trimming stripped 1 base from V and 0 bases from J, with 7 bases between. Germline lookup yields CDR1 LNHDA and CDR2 SQIVND (reference sequence).

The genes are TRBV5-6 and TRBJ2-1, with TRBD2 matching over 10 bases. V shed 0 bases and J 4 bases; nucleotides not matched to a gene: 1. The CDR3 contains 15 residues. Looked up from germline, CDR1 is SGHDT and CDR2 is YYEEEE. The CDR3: CASSLGAGGYNEQFF. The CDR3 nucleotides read TGTGCCAGCAGCTTGGGAGCGGGAGGGTACAATGAGCAGTTCTTC.

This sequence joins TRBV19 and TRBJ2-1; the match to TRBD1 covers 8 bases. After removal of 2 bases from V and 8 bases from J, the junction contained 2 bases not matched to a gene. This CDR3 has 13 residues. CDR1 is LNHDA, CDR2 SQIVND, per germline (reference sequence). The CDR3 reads CASSIQGADEQFF. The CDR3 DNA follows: TGTGCCAGTAGTATACAGGGGGCGGATGAGCAGTTCTTC. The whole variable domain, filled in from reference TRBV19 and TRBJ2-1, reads DGGITQSPKYLFRKEGQNVTLSCEQNLNHDAMYWYRQDPGQGLRLIYYSQIVNDFQKGDIAEGYSVSREKKESFPLTVTSAQKNPTAFYLCASSIQGADEQFFGPGTRLTVL.

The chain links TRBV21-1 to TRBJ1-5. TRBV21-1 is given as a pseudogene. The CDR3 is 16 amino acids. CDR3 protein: CASSYNLHWHHQLQHF. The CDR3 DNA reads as TGTGCCAGCAGTTACAACTTACATTGGCATCATCAGCTCCAGCATTTT.

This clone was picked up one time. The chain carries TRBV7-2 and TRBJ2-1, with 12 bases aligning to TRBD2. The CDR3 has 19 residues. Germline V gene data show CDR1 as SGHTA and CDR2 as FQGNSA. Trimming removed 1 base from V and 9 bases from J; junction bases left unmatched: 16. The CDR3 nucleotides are TGTGCCAGCAGCTTAGTATCGTATTCGACTAGCGGGAGCCTAAGTGAGCAGTTCTTC. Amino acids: CASSLVSYSTSGSLSEQFF.

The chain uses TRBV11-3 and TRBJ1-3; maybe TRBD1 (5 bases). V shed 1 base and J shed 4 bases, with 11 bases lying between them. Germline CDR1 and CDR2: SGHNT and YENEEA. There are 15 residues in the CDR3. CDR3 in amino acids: CASSLVGGNGNTIYF. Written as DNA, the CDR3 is TGTGCCAGCAGCTTAGTGGGGGGAAACGGAAACACCATATATTTT.

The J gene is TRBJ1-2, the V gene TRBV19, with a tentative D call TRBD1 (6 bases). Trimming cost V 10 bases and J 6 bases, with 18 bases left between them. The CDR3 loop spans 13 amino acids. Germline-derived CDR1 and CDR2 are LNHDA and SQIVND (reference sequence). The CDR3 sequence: CATSPRGGDGYTF. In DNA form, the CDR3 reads TGTGCCACAAGTCCCAGGGGTGGTGATGGCTACACCTTC.

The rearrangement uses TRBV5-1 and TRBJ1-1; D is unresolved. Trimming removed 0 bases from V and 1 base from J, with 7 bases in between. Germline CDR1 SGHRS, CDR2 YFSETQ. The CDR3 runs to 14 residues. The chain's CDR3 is CASSLGSENTEAFF. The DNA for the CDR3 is TGCGCCAGCAGCTTGGGGTCGGAGAACACTGAAGCTTTCTTT.

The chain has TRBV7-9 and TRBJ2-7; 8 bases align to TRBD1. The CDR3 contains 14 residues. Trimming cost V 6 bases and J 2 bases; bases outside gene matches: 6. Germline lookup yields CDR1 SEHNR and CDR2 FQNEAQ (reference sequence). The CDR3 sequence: CASRPQGGPYEQYF. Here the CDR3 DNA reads TGTGCCAGCAGACCACAGGGGGGACCCTACGAGCAGTACTTC.

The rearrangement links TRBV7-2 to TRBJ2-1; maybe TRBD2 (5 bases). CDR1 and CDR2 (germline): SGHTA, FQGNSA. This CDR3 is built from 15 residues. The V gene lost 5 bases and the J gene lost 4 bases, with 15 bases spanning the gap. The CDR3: CASSPSGVPYNEQFF. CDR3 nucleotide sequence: TGTGCCAGCAGCCCAAGCGGAGTACCTTACAATGAGCAGTTCTTC. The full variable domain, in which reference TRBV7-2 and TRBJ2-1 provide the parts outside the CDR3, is GAGVSQSPSNKVTEKGKDVELRCDPISGHTALYWYRQSLGQGLEFLIYFQGNSAPDKSGLPSDRFSAERTGGSVSTLTIQRTQQEDSAVYLCASSPSGVPYNEQFFGPGTRLTVL.

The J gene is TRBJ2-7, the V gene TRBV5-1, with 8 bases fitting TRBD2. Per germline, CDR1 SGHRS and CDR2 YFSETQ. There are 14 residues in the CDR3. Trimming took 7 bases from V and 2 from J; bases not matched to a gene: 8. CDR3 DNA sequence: TGCGCCAGCTGTCTCGCGGGAGGCGCCTACGAGCAGTACTTC. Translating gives CASCLAGGAYEQYF.

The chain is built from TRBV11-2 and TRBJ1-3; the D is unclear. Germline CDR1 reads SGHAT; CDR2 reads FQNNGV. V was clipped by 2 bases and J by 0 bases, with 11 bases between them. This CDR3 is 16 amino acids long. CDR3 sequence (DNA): TGTGCCAGCAGCTTAAGGGTAATCCTCTCTGGAAACACCATATATTTT. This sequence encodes CASSLRVILSGNTIYF.

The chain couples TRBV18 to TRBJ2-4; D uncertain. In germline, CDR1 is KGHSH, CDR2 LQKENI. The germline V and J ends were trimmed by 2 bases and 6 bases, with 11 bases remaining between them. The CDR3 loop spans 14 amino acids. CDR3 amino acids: CASSPRQEANIQYF. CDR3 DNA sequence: TGTGCCAGCTCACCAAGGCAAGAGGCAAACATTCAGTACTTC.

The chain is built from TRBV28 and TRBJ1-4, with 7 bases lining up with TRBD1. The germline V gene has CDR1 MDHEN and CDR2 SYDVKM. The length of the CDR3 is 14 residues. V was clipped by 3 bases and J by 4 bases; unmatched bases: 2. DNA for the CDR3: TGTGCCAGCAGTTTGGGGGACAGTAATGAAAAACTGTTTTTT. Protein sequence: CASSLGDSNEKLFF.

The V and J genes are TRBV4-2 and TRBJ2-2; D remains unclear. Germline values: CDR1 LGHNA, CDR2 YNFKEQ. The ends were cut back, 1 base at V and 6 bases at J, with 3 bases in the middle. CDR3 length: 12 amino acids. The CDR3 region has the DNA TGTGCCAGCAGCCAAGTCCCCGGGGAGCTGTTTTTT. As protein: CASSQVPGELFF.

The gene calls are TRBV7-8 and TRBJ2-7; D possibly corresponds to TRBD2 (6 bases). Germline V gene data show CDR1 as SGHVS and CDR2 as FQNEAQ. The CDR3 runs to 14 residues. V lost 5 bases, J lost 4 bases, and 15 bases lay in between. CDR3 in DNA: TGTGCCAGCAGCCCACGGGACTTAAAGTACGAGCAGTACTTC. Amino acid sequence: CASSPRDLKYEQYF.

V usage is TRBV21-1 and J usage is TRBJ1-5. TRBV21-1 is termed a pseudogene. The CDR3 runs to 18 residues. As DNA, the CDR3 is TGTGCCAGCAGCACCGGGGGAGGGGGCCCCCTGAGCAATCAGCCCCAGCATTTT. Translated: CASSTGGGGPLSNQPQHF.

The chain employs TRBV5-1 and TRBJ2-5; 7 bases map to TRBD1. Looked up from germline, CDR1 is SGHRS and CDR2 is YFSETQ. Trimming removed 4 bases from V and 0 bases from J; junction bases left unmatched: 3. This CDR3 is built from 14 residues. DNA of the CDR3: TGCGCCAGCAGCAGCAGGGGGTACCAAGAGACCCAGTACTTC. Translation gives CASSSRGYQETQYF. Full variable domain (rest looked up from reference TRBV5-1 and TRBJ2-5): KAGVTQTPRYLIKTRGQQVTLSCSPISGHRSVSWYQQTPGQGLQFLFEYFSETQRNKGNFPGRFSGRQFSNSRSEMNVSTLELGDSALYLCASSSRGYQETQYFGPGTRLLVL.

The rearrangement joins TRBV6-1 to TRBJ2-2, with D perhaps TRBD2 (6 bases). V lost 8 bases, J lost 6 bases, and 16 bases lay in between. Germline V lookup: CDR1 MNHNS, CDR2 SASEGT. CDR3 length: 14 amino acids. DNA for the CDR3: TGTGCCAGCCGCGTCCCGGGAGAAGCCGGGGAGCTGTTTTTT. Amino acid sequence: CASRVPGEAGELFF.

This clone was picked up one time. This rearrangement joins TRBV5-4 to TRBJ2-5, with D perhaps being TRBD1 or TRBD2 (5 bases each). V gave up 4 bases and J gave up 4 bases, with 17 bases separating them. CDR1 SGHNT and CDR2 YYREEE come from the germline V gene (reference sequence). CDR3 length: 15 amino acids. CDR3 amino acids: CASSPGAPEGETQYF. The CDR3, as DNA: TGTGCCAGCAGCCCCGGGGCCCCCGAAGGAGAGACCCAGTACTTC.